This is a list of T cell receptor beta chains from one sample in a study of blood T cell repertoires in COVID-19. Assay: immunoSEQ multiplex PCR; the TCRdb copy retains only in-frame clones and omits some. The sample holds about 180,000 clones, 84% seen once. Sequencing was carried out using peripheral blood. These receptors were taken from a human donor in a cohort sampled during active COVID-19. Each CDR3 is given with its conserved first and last residue. A D gene is named only where the DNA matches it firmly. Size tells how often a clone was seen (once, few, many) or the class of an expanded clone, and some rows leave it out.

clone_size	v_call	d_call	j_call	cdr3_length	cdr3_nt	cdr3_aa
.	TRBV15	TRBD1	TRBJ1-4	16	TGTGCCACCAGCAGAGATAGGCAGGGGGCAGGCGAAAAACTGTTTTTT	CATSRDRQGAGEKLFF
.	TRBV27	.	TRBJ2-5	13	TGTGCCAGCGCGAGAACAGGGTCAGAGACCCAGTACTTC	CASARTGSETQYF
.	TRBV29-1	TRBD1	TRBJ2-7	12	TGCAGCGCCTCGACAGGGGCCTACGAGCAGTACTTC	CSASTGAYEQYF
.	TRBV18	.	TRBJ1-1	14	TGTGCCAGCTCACCGAACAGGGACGACCGTGAAGCTTTCTTT	CASSPNRDDREAFF
.	TRBV25-1	.	TRBJ1-3	15	TGTGCCAGCAGTGAAACAGGGTTCACTGGAAACACCATATATTTT	CASSETGFTGNTIYF
.	TRBV5-1	TRBD1	TRBJ1-2	14	TGCGCCAGCAGCGTGACAGGGGGGAACTATGGCTACACCTTC	CASSVTGGNYGYTF
.	TRBV7-7	TRBD2	TRBJ2-5	16	TGTGCTAGCAGCTTAGCCCCCCCCGGGACTAGCGGGACCCAGTACTTC	CASSLAPPGTSGTQYF
few	TRBV7-8	.	TRBJ1-1	13	TGTGCCAGCAGCCTAACAGAGAACACTGAAGCTTTCTTT	CASSLTENTEAFF
.	TRBV9	TRBD2	TRBJ2-5	16	TGTGCCAGCAGCGCTAGCGGGGGTAAATGGGAAGAGACCCAGTACTTC	CASSASGGKWEETQYF
.	TRBV7-9	TRBD1	TRBJ2-7	17	TGTGCCAGCAGCTTAGCGACGGGACAGGGGGCGCGATACGAGCAGTACTTC	CASSLATGQGARYEQYF
.	TRBV2	.	TRBJ2-1	14	TGTGCCAGCAGTGAAGCGCTTCGGGTCGGTGAGCAGTTCTTC	CASSEALRVGEQFF
once	TRBV9	TRBD2	TRBJ2-5	17	TGTGCCAGCAGCCCTCGCCTAGCGGGGGGCAGCCAAGAGACCCAGTACTTC	CASSPRLAGGSQETQYF
.	TRBV2	.	TRBJ2-6	15	TGTGCCAGCACCCGGGACACCTCTGGGGCCAACGTCCTGACTTTC	CASTRDTSGANVLTF
.	TRBV7-9	.	TRBJ1-1	15	TGTGCCAGCAGCCCTCCCGTTCTCAGGAACACTGAAGCTTTCTTT	CASSPPVLRNTEAFF
.	TRBV2	TRBD2	TRBJ2-7	14	TGTGCCACCGGCGCGCTAGCGGGGCCCTACGAGCAGTACTTC	CATGALAGPYEQYF
many	TRBV27	TRBD2	TRBJ2-1	16	TGTGCCAGCAGAAGACTAGCGGGGGCCTCCTACAATGAGCAGTTCTTC	CASRRLAGASYNEQFF
.	TRBV5-1	.	TRBJ1-1	13	TGCGCCAGCAGCCCAACCTTCACAGGGGAAGCTTTCTTT	CASSPTFTGEAFF
.	TRBV10-3	TRBD1	TRBJ1-5	17	TGTGCCCCCAGGGGGCTGAAACCCTACCGGGGCAATCAGCCCCAGCATTTT	CAPRGLKPYRGNQPQHF
few	TRBV27	TRBD1	TRBJ1-1	17	TGTGCCAGCAGGCCGACAGGGGGTCGCCCCCCATACACTGAAGCTTTCTTT	CASRPTGGRPPYTEAFF
once	TRBV11-3	.	TRBJ1-5	14	TGTGCCTCAACCTTAACCGAGGCCAATCAGCCCCAGCATTTT	CASTLTEANQPQHF
.	TRBV4-1	TRBD1	TRBJ1-2	14	TGCGCCAGTACCCCGGGACAGGGGGGTTATGGCTACACCTTC	CASTPGQGGYGYTF
.	TRBV15	TRBD2	TRBJ2-5	20	TGTGCCACCAGCAGTGCCGGGACTAGCGGGGACGCGCGGTACCAAGAGACCCAGTACTTC	CATSSAGTSGDARYQETQYF
.	TRBV5-1	.	TRBJ2-7	14	TGCGCCAGCAGCTTGGTCCAGGGGCGGGACGAGCAGTACTTC	CASSLVQGRDEQYF
.	TRBV6-4	.	TRBJ2-1	15	TGTGCCAGCAGTCGCCAGGGTCGCTCCTACAATGAGCAGTTCTTC	CASSRQGRSYNEQFF
.	TRBV3-1/TRBV3-2	.	TRBJ1-3	16	TGTGCCAGCAGCCAAGGGGGCAGTCCCTCTGGAAACACCATATATTTT	CASSQGGSPSGNTIYF
.	TRBV10-2	TRBD1	TRBJ1-1	16	TGCGCCAGCAGTGAGAGGGACAGGGGGTGGATTCCTGAAGCTTTCTTT	CASSERDRGWIPEAFF
.	TRBV6-2/TRBV6-3	TRBD1	TRBJ1-1	14	TGTGCCAGCAGTTCAAGGACAGGGGCGACTGAAGCTTTCTTT	CASSSRTGATEAFF
.	TRBV9	.	TRBJ1-2	19	TGTGCCAGCAGCGTACCCACCTCCCGACAGTTCCGATTCCTCTATGGCTACACCTTC	CASSVPTSRQFRFLYGYTF
few	TRBV5-1	TRBD1	TRBJ2-2	16	TGCGCCAGCAGTACCACCGGGACAGGGTACACCGGGGAGCTGTTTTTT	CASSTTGTGYTGELFF
.	TRBV11-2	TRBD1	TRBJ2-7	14	TGTGCCAGCAGCTTAATAGGGACAGGGAACGAGCAGTACTTC	CASSLIGTGNEQYF
.	TRBV19	TRBD1	TRBJ1-6	15	TGTGCCAGTAGTACCAGACAGGGGGGATCTTCACCCCTCCACTTT	CASSTRQGGSSPLHF
.	TRBV12-5	.	TRBJ2-7	17	TGTGCTAGTGGTTTGTCACGGGACTTCTCCTCGACCTACGAGCAGTACTTC	CASGLSRDFSSTYEQYF
few	TRBV5-4	.	TRBJ1-6	15	TGTGCCAGCAGCTTGGAGGGACAACTCAATTCACCCCTCCACTTT	CASSLEGQLNSPLHF
.	TRBV3-1/TRBV3-2	TRBD2	TRBJ2-2	17	TGTGCCAGCAGCCACCGACCTAGCGGCCCGAACACCGGGGAGCTGTTTTTT	CASSHRPSGPNTGELFF
.	TRBV6-6	TRBD1	TRBJ2-7	14	TGTGCCAGCAGTTACTCGGGGTTAGGACAGGGTCAGTACTTC	CASSYSGLGQGQYF
.	TRBV5-1	TRBD2	TRBJ2-1	15	TGCGCCAGCAGCTTGAGACTAGCGGGGGGGCTTGAGCAGTTCTTC	CASSLRLAGGLEQFF
.	TRBV3-1/TRBV3-2	.	TRBJ2-1	16	TGTGCCAGCAGCATATCCCCGGAGGACTCTGGGAATGAGCAGTTCTTC	CASSISPEDSGNEQFF
.	TRBV12-3/TRBV12-4	.	TRBJ1-2	12	TGTGCCAGCAGTTTCGGGAACTATGGCTACACCTTC	CASSFGNYGYTF
.	TRBV3-1/TRBV3-2	TRBD1	TRBJ1-6	18	TGTGCCAGCAGCCAAGACGGGAACAGGGGGTTTAAGGATTCACCCCTCCACTTT	CASSQDGNRGFKDSPLHF
.	TRBV6-5	TRBD1	TRBJ1-4	15	TGTGCCAGCAGTCCCCAGACAGGGATCAATGAAAAACTGTTTTTT	CASSPQTGINEKLFF
few	TRBV7-9	.	TRBJ2-1	14	TGTGCCAGCATCACCGGGACATCCTACAATGAGCAGTTCTTC	CASITGTSYNEQFF
.	TRBV19	TRBD1	TRBJ1-2	15	TGTGCCAGTAGTAAGAACGCTCAGGGGGAATATGGCTACACCTTC	CASSKNAQGEYGYTF
.	TRBV10-3	TRBD2	TRBJ2-2	16	TGTGCCATCAGTGAGTCGGGGACTAGGGGTCCCGGGGAGCTGTTTTTT	CAISESGTRGPGELFF
few	TRBV7-8	TRBD2	TRBJ2-5	18	TGTGCCAGCAGCTTAAGTTGGGGTGGACTAGCGGTTCAAGAGACCCAGTACTTC	CASSLSWGGLAVQETQYF
.	TRBV5-5	TRBD1	TRBJ2-3	15	TGTGCCAGCAGCTTAGAGGGGGCCCGCACAGATACGCAGTATTTT	CASSLEGARTDTQYF
.	TRBV7-6	TRBD1	TRBJ1-3	15	TGTGCCAGCAGCGCCTCGACAGGGGCTGGAAACACCATATATTTT	CASSASTGAGNTIYF
.	TRBV13	TRBD1	TRBJ1-4	14	TGTGCCAGCAGTTTTGGACAGGTAGATGAAAAACTGTTTTTT	CASSFGQVDEKLFF
.	TRBV18	.	TRBJ2-7	16	TGTGCCAGCTCATTCGTCGACAGCCACAAAACCTACGAGCAGTACTTC	CASSFVDSHKTYEQYF
.	TRBV13	TRBD2	TRBJ2-1	15	TGTGCCAGCAGCTTAGTGGGCGGGGGTGGCAATGAGCAGTTCTTC	CASSLVGGGGNEQFF
once	TRBV19	.	TRBJ1-2	14	TGTGCCAGTACCAACCGGGGGGCGGACTATGGCTACACCTTC	CASTNRGADYGYTF
.	TRBV7-2	.	TRBJ2-2	14	TGTGCCAGCGCCCCCTCAGGACAGACCGGGGAGCTGTTTTTT	CASAPSGQTGELFF
.	TRBV19	.	TRBJ2-1	12	TGTGCCAGTAGTGGGGTGGGGGGTGAGCAGTTCTTC	CASSGVGGEQFF
few	TRBV10-3	.	TRBJ1-2	11	TGTGCCATCAGTGAGGGGGGGGGCTACACCTTC	CAISEGGGYTF
.	TRBV2	.	TRBJ1-2	14	TGTGCCAGCAGTGTCACAGGGTTCGACTATGGCTACACCTTC	CASSVTGFDYGYTF